This T cell receptor beta chain was identified in a study of blood T cells in healthy people across ages. This CDR3 contains 13 residues. In germline, CDR1 is KGHSH, CDR2 LQKENI. Sample-barcoded 5' priming and a J-beta primer mix drove a second PCR of roughly 6 to 12 cycles. TCRdb itself ran the 5' RACE reads through MiXCR, one entry per CDR3 protein. In the table there are fewer than 700,000 distinct CDR3 sequences, around 43% of which are singletons. The chain is built from TRBV18 and TRBJ2-7; D tentatively reads TRBD1 or TRBD2 (5 bases each). The J call is uncertain, as TRBJ2-4 better fits the DNA end. The sequenced sample consisted of blood. The receptor comes from a man older than 75 in good health. The CDR3 region is CASSTGTENIQYF. The CDR3 DNA reads TGTGCCAGCTCAACCGGGACCGAAAACATTCAGTACTTC.